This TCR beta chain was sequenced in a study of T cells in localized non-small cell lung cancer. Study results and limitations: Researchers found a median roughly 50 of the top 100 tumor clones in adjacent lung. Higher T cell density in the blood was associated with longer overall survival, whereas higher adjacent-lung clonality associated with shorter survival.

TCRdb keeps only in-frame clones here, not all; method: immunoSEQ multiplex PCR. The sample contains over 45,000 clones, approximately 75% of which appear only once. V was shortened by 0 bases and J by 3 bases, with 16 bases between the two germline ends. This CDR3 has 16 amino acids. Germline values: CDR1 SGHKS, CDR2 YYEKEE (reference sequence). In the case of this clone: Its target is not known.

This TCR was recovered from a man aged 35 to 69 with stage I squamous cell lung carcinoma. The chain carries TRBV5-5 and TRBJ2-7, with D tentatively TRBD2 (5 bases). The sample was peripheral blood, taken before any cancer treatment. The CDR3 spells CASSLANQADLYEQYF. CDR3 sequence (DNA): TGTGCCAGCAGCTTGGCCAATCAAGCGGACCTCTACGAGCAGTACTTC. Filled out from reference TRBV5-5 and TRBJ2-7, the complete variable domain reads DAGVTQSPTHLIKTRGQQVTLRCSPISGHKSVSWYQQVLGQGPQFIFQYYEKEERGRGNFPDRFSARQFPNYSSELNVNALLLGDSALYLCASSLANQADLYEQYFGPGTRLTVT.